These 18 T cell receptor beta chains share one sample of origin, sequenced in a study of blood T cell repertoires in COVID-19. Sequencing was performed with immunoSEQ multiplex PCR; in TCRdb, only in-frame clones are kept and a portion is missing. The sample carries over 250,000 clones, about 92% recorded once. Sequenced: PBMCs or T cells enriched from blood (not recorded which). The receptors come from a man aged 60 to 75 who had recovered from COVID-19.

The table lists this clone with a count of one. The rearrangement joins TRBV9 to TRBJ1-2; D is possibly TRBD1 (5 bases). V shed 3 bases and J shed 8 bases, with 17 bases lying between them. Germline V lookup: CDR1 SGDLS, CDR2 YYNGEE. The CDR3 consists of 14 residues. The CDR3 coding sequence is TGTGCCAGCAGCGGTGACAGACGGTTCTACGGCTACACCTTC. Translated: CASSGDRRFYGYTF.

J is TRBJ1-2 and V is TRBV30; D remains unclear. The V gene's germline CDR1 is GTSNPN and CDR2 SVGIG (reference sequence). The V end lost 2 bases, the J end lost 6 bases, and 13 bases lay between the germline ends. The length of the CDR3 is 13 residues. The CDR3 region is CAWSRVREDGYTF. The CDR3 DNA is TGTGCCTGGAGTAGGGTGCGGGAGGATGGCTACACCTTC.

In its sample, this clone was seen once. The rearrangement joins TRBV7-8 to TRBJ2-1, with 8 nucleotides matching TRBD2. The length of the CDR3 is 15 residues. V shed 1 base, J shed 6 bases, and the junction held 5 bases outside the gene matches. Looked up from germline, CDR1 is SGHVS and CDR2 is FQNEAQ. CDR3: CASSLVGRAANEQFF. The CDR3 DNA is TGTGCCAGCAGCTTAGTCGGGAGGGCCGCCAATGAGCAGTTCTTC.

The chain combines TRBV5-6 with TRBJ2-1; tentatively, D is TRBD2 (7 bases). V lost 7 bases and J lost 0, with 11 bases in between. Germline V CDR1 and CDR2: SGHDT, YYEEEE. This CDR3 contains 14 residues. In DNA form, the CDR3 reads TGTGCCAGCTCTAGGGGGGGCTCCTACAATGAGCAGTTCTTC. Translated: CASSRGGSYNEQFF. Combining the CDR3 with reference TRBV5-6 and TRBJ2-1 gives the whole variable domain DAGVTQSPTHLIKTRGQQVTLRCSPKSGHDTVSWYQQALGQGPQFIFQYYEEEERQRGNFPDRFSGHQFPNYSSELNVNALLLGDSALYLCASSRGGSYNEQFFGPGTRLTVL.

The gene calls are TRBV7-9 and TRBJ2-5, with D perhaps TRBD2 (6 bases). Per the germline V gene, CDR1 is SEHNR and CDR2 is FQNEAQ (reference sequence). CDR3 size: 17 residues. With 5 bases removed from V and 5 bases from J, the gap between germline ends came to 24 bases. The CDR3 region is CASSLDRLGAPLETQYF. The CDR3 DNA reads as TGTGCCAGCAGCCTAGACAGACTAGGGGCCCCCCTTGAGACCCAGTACTTC. Full variable domain (remainder filled in from reference TRBV7-9 and TRBJ2-5): DTGVSQNPRHKITKRGQNVTFRCDPISEHNRLYWYRQTLGQGPEFLTYFQNEAQLEKSRLLSDRFSAERPKGSFSTLEIQRTEQGDSAMYLCASSLDRLGAPLETQYFGPGTRLLVL.

The V call is TRBV9, the J call TRBJ2-1; no reliable D call. This CDR3 has 20 residues. Germline CDR1 and CDR2: SGDLS and YYNGEE. The V and J ends lost 1 base and 0 bases respectively, with 23 bases between them. For the CDR3, the DNA is TGTGCCAGCAGCGTAACGTCTATATCCGGCGGCCCGAGCTCCTACAATGAGCAGTTCTTC. Protein sequence: CASSVTSISGGPSSYNEQFF.

The chain uses TRBV7-3 and TRBJ1-2; D gene ambiguous. The V end was cut by 8 bases, the J end by 8 bases, with 18 bases between. The CDR3 is made up of 13 amino acids. Per germline, CDR1 SGHTA and CDR2 FQGTGA. The DNA for the CDR3 is TGTGCCAGCCTTTCATCTCGGGTTTACGGCTACACCTTC. Its protein product is CASLSSRVYGYTF.

About this clone: Distinct nucleotide sequences in the sample also encode this CDR3. The rearrangement links TRBV11-2 to TRBJ2-7; 9 bases are a match to TRBD2. CDR3 length equals 15 residues. The germline CDR1 and CDR2 sequences are SGHAT and FQNNGV. J lost 7 bases, V lost 4 bases, and 11 bases had no gene match. CDR3 in DNA: TGTGCCAGCAGCTCCCTTGCGGGAGGGCCGGGGGAGCAGTACTTC. Translating gives CASSSLAGGPGEQYF. Drawing the rest from reference TRBV11-2 and TRBJ2-7, the complete variable domain is EAGVAQSPRYKIIEKRQSVAFWCNPISGHATLYWYQQILGQGPKLLIQFQNNGVVDDSQLPKDRFSAERLKGVDSTLKIQPAKLEDSAVYLCASSSLAGGPGEQYFGPGTRLTVT.

The V call is TRBV7-9, the J call TRBJ1-3, with D perhaps TRBD1 (6 bases). CDR3 size: 17 residues. Trimming pared 5 bases from V and 0 bases from J, leaving 17 bases between. CDR1 and CDR2 from the germline V gene are SEHNR and FQNEAQ (reference sequence). CDR3 sequence: CASSPPHGQISGNTIYF. CDR3 nucleotides: TGTGCCAGCAGCCCCCCCCATGGACAGATCTCTGGAAACACCATATATTTT.

The chain recombines TRBV5-1 with TRBJ1-2; tentative D call: TRBD1 (6 bases). V was trimmed by 3 bases and J by 2 bases, leaving 14 bases between them. The CDR3 covers 15 residues. The germline V gene has CDR1 SGHRS and CDR2 YFSETQ. CDR3 sequence (DNA): TGCGCCAGCAGCTCCGCTTTGGGACACAACTATGGCTACACCTTC. This encodes CASSSALGHNYGYTF.

Only one count was recorded for this clone. The V call is TRBV7-6, the J call TRBJ2-7; D is uncertain. CDR3 length: 13 residues. Trimming stripped 0 bases from V and 4 bases from J, with 7 bases between. Per germline, CDR1 SGHVS and CDR2 FNYEAQ. Written as DNA, the CDR3 is TGTGCCAGCAGCTTAGCAGCCTCATACGAGCAGTACTTC. Protein: CASSLAASYEQYF. The variable domain in full, completed from reference TRBV7-6 and TRBJ2-7, reads GAGVSQSPRYKVTKRGQDVALRCDPISGHVSLYWYRQALGQGPEFLTYFNYEAQQDKSGLPNDRFSAERPEGSISTLTIQRTEQRDSAMYRCASSLAASYEQYFGPGTRLTVT.

The rearrangement links TRBV7-9 to TRBJ1-4, with D hard to call. Between the trimmed V and J ends, which lost 5 bases and 3 bases, there was a span of 10 bases. CDR1 and CDR2 (germline): SEHNR, FQNEAQ (reference sequence). CDR3 length equals 14 residues. The CDR3 loop reads CASSQHPANEKLFF. The CDR3 nucleotides are TGTGCCAGCAGCCAACATCCAGCTAATGAAAAACTGTTTTTT.

The V gene is TRBV5-1, the J gene TRBJ1-6; a weak D match, TRBD1 (6 bases). Germline V gene sequence: CDR1 SGHRS, CDR2 YFSETQ. The CDR3 contains 16 residues. V was cut by 3 bases and J by 10 bases, with 20 bases left in between. Written as DNA, the CDR3 is TGCGCCAGCAGCTCCCACCTGGCAGGGGTTCGGTCACCCCTCCACTTT. Protein sequence: CASSSHLAGVRSPLHF.

The V gene is TRBV5-4, the J gene TRBJ2-1, with 12 bases lining up with TRBD2. The length of the CDR3 is 15 residues. Germline loops: CDR1 SGHNT, CDR2 YYREEE (reference sequence). V trimming: 2 bases; J trimming: 10 bases; junction bases outside the gene matches: 7. The CDR3 protein is CASSFGLAGGLEQFF. The CDR3 DNA follows: TGTGCCAGCAGCTTTGGGCTAGCGGGGGGGCTAGAGCAGTTCTTC. The complete variable domain, with remaining parts taken from reference TRBV5-4 and TRBJ2-1, reads ETGVTQSPTHLIKTRGQQVTLRCSSQSGHNTVSWYQQALGQGPQFIFQYYREEENGRGNFPPRFSGLQFPNYSSELNVNALELDDSALYLCASSFGLAGGLEQFFGPGTRLTVL.

The J gene is TRBJ1-1, the V gene TRBV5-1, with a possible D match to TRBD1 (5 bases). The CDR3 sequence is 14 residues long. The V and J ends lost 1 base and 4 bases respectively, with 11 bases between them. CDR1 and CDR2 (germline): SGHRS, YFSETQ. CDR3 bases: TGCGCCAGCAGCTTGCCAACCCAGGGCACTGAAGCTTTCTTT. Translation: CASSLPTQGTEAFF.

The chain uses TRBV3-1 (or the pseudogene TRBV3-2) and TRBJ2-5, with 11 bases matching TRBD2. In germline, CDR1 is LGHDT, CDR2 YNNKEL (reference sequence). Trimming cost V 6 bases and J 4 bases; bases outside gene matches: 7. This CDR3 spans 15 amino acids. CDR3 DNA: TGTGCCAGCAGACCTAGCGGGGGGCAGGGAGAGACCCAGTACTTC. Translating it yields CASRPSGGQGETQYF.

The chain employs TRBV7-9 and TRBJ2-1, with 9 bases matching TRBD1. Germline CDR1 SEHNR, CDR2 FQNEAQ (reference sequence). V gave up 1 base and J gave up 7 bases; unmatched junction bases: 5. The CDR3 has 15 amino acids. The CDR3 sequence: CASSLGTGALNEQFF. CDR3 DNA sequence: TGTGCCAGCAGCTTAGGGACAGGGGCTCTTAATGAGCAGTTCTTC. The full variable domain, rest sourced from reference TRBV7-9 and TRBJ2-1, is DTGVSQNPRHKITKRGQNVTFRCDPISEHNRLYWYRQTLGQGPEFLTYFQNEAQLEKSRLLSDRFSAERPKGSFSTLEIQRTEQGDSAMYLCASSLGTGALNEQFFGPGTRLTVL.

This clone was picked up one time. The V gene is TRBV10-3, the J gene TRBJ2-1, with 9 bases matching TRBD2. Germline V gene data show CDR1 as ENHRY and CDR2 as SYGVKD. The CDR3 has 13 residues. V gave up 10 bases and J gave up 6 bases; unmatched junction bases: 7. Here the CDR3 DNA reads TGTGCCACCTCAGAGGGACTAGCCAATGAGCAGTTCTTC. Translating gives CATSEGLANEQFF.